This T cell receptor (beta chain) was obtained from a study of Ad26.COV2.S vaccination and SARS-CoV-2 variants (dated by TCRdb to the early 2020s). Study-wide context: Vaccine-arm donors came from COV1001, a multicentre, randomized, double-blind, placebo-controlled phase I-IIa trial of Ad26.COV2.S in healthy adults. Trial participants were randomized into five groups of five, in which low-dose or high-dose Ad26.COV2.S was given once or twice, or placebo was given on both occasions. TCRbeta repertoire sequencing served as the tool for gauging how specific and how broad the SARS-CoV-2-reactive T cell receptors were following Ad26.COV2.S vaccination. Ad26.COV2.S was administered intramuscularly at 5 x 10^10 or 1 x 10^11 viral particles, either as a single shot or as two shots given 56 days apart. Throughout the experiments and outcome assessment, investigators stayed blinded to trial group allocation. A total of 32 samples were included in the TCR-sequenced set, comprising roughly 20 Ad26.COV2.S vaccine recipients, 5 placebo recipients and 8 SARS-CoV-2 convalescent individuals.

Points the paper makes about the study in general: It was noted by the authors that total T cell responses may have been underestimated by the TCR breadth and depth analyses. Higher spike-specific TCR breadth was observed in Ad26.COV2.S recipients than in placebo recipients (P = 0.0014). Vaccine and placebo recipients had comparable non-spike TCR breadth, which fits with the vaccine containing only spike. Comparing responses between vaccine doses or regimens was not something the study was powered to do. After vaccination, substantial breadth of spike-specific CD8+ and CD4+ T cell responses was reported.

The immunoSEQ Assay was the method used to sequence TCRbeta CDR3 regions. After extraction, genomic DNA underwent amplification by bias-controlled multiplex PCR, followed by high-throughput sequencing. The study's own analysis went as follows. Collapsing and filtering of sequences were performed to quantify the absolute abundance of each unique TCRbeta CDR3 region. T cell fraction was estimated by normalizing TCRbeta template counts to usable DNA, which was measured by amplifying reference genes present in all nucleated cells. Repertoire TCRs were annotated as SARS-CoV-2-specific when V gene, CDR3 amino acid sequence and J gene were exactly matched to a known reactive TCR set. The reference SARS-CoV-2 TCR set was obtained from MIRA and was filtered for enrichment in COVID-19-positive ImmuneCODE repertoires, whereby public or cross-reactive TCRs were removed. Drawing on the MIRA antigens, annotated TCRs were analysed further at the level of specific ORF or position within ORF. Breadth was defined as annotated unique rearrangements over total unique productive rearrangements; depth was the summed frequency of those rearrangements. Two-sided Wilcoxon rank-sum tests were used to compare TCR breadth between groups. What TCRdb holds here is the immuneACCESS table cut down to in-frame rearrangements. Part of the clones is not present; checked against another copy, under half of the missing clones reflect an unresolved V gene, and the others are unexplained. That table supplies the V and J calls and clone size; D and trimming were determined from the DNA. The sample profile shows around 340,000 clones; 86% of them were found once. The ten largest make up around a tenth of the sample.

Interpreted using the paper, the treatment or condition label stands for: roughly 18 received Ad26.COV2.S at low or high dose, single or two shots; about five received placebo; per-sample allocation not given. Repertoires of vaccine and placebo recipients were sequenced from samples collected on day 63 after the first injection. In Cohort 1b, roughly 26 adults aged 18-55 years were enrolled at a single site in Boston, USA, between 29 July and 7 August 2020. Ad26.COV2.S consisted of a replication-incompetent adenovirus type 26 vector by which a prefusion-stabilized SARS-CoV-2 spike protein from the original Wuhan strain was expressed. Trimming leaves V shorter by 5 bases and J shorter by 10 bases, with the junction holding 22 bases beyond the gene matches. Reading the germline V gene gives CDR1 SNHLY and CDR2 FYNNEI. The CDR3 runs 19 amino acids, cysteine and phenylalanine included. The kept DNA is CDR3 alone, 57 bases in frame from the first base.

This clone turned up a few times. There is no known antigen for this receptor. Base-call qualities are not available, and no considerably larger clone is one nucleotide away. The chain was built from TRBV2 and TRBJ2-7; 14 bases in the junction line up with TRBD2. This specimen consisted of peripheral blood, obtained in a trial of Ad26.COV2.S vaccine versus placebo. This TCR derives from a person between 18 and 65 years old who received the Ad26.COV2.S COVID-19 vaccine or a placebo. The CDR3 protein: CASSLAGNGRSGTSGSQYF. The DNA reads as follows: TGTGCCAGCAGTTTAGCGGGGAACGGAAGGTCCGGGACTAGCGGGAGCCAGTACTTC.